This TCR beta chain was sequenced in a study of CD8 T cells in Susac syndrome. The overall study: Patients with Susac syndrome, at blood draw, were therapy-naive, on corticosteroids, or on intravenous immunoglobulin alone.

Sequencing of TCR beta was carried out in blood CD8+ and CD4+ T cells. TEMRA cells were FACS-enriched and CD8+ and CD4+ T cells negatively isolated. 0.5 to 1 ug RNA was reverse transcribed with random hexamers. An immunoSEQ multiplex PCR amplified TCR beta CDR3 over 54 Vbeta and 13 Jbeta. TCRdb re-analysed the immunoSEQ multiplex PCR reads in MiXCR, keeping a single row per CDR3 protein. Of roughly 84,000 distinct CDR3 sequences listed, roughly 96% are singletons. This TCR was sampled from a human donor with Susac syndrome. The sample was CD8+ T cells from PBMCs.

The CDR3 DNA reads as TGTGCCAGCAGTTTCGCCGTGACTAGCGGGGGCAATGAGCAGTTCTTC. Its protein product is CASSFAVTSGGNEQFF. V usage is TRBV6-2 or TRBV6-3 and J usage is TRBJ2-1; 12 positions match TRBD2. After removal of 4 bases from V and 6 bases from J, the junction contained 7 bases not matched to a gene. From germline, CDR1 is MNHEY and CDR2 SVGEGT. This CDR3 is built from 16 residues.